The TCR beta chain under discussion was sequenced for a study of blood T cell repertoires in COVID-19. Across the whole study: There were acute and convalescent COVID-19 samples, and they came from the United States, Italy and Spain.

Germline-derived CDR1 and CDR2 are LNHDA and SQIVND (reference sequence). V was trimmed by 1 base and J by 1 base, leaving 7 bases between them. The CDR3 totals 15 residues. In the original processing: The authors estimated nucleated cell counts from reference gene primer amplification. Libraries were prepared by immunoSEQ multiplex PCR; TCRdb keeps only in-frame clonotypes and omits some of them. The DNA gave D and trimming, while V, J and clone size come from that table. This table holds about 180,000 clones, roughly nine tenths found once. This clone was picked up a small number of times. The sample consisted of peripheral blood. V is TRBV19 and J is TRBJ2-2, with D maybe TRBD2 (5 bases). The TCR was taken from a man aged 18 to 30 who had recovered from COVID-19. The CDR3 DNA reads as TGTGCCAGTAGTATAGGGGCGGGGAACACCGGGGAGCTGTTTTTT. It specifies CASSIGAGNTGELFF. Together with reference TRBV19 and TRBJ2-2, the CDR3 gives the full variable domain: DGGITQSPKYLFRKEGQNVTLSCEQNLNHDAMYWYRQDPGQGLRLIYYSQIVNDFQKGDIAEGYSVSREKKESFPLTVTSAQKNPTAFYLCASSIGAGNTGELFFGEGSRLTVL.